The 32 T cell receptor beta chains presented below share a single source sample, sequenced in a study of blood T cell repertoires in COVID-19. Measured with immunoSEQ multiplex PCR; TCRdb has only the in-frame clones, and not every one. In the table there are roughly 290,000 clones, about 90% of which are singletons. Sequenced: peripheral blood. The receptors stem from a woman between 25 and 40 years old who had recovered from COVID-19.

The chain recombines TRBV25-1 with TRBJ2-7; 7 bases agree with TRBD1. This CDR3 has 13 residues. V lost 3 bases, J lost 9 bases, and 8 bases stayed unmatched. Germline CDR1 MGHDK, CDR2 SYGVNS. The CDR3 loop is CASSESQGDGQYF. The CDR3 DNA sequence: TGTGCCAGCAGTGAGTCGCAGGGGGACGGGCAGTACTTC.

This CDR3 is CASSLDWGGGEQFF. CDR3 bases: TGTGCCAGCAGCTTAGATTGGGGGGGAGGCGAGCAGTTCTTC. V gene TRBV11-2 combines with J gene TRBJ2-1; 7 positions match TRBD2. V lost 0 bases, J lost 10 bases, and 6 bases stayed unmatched. Germline CDR1 reads SGHAT; CDR2 reads FQNNGV. This CDR3 is built from 14 residues.

The rearrangement joins TRBV6-5 to TRBJ2-2, with 8 bases matching TRBD1. Germline CDR1 reads MNHEY; CDR2 reads SVGAGI. J was trimmed by 6 bases and V by 6 bases; bases with no gene match: 9. CDR3 length equals 15 residues. CDR3 DNA sequence: TGTGCCAGCAGCCACCTGGTCAGGGGGCCCGGGGAGCTGTTTTTT. Translation gives CASSHLVRGPGELFF.

This clone is a singleton in its sample. J is TRBJ1-3 and V is TRBV2; 7 positions match TRBD1. This CDR3 has 13 residues. CDR1 and CDR2 (germline): SNHLY, FYNNEI. J gave up 6 bases and V 4 bases, and 3 bases lay outside the gene matches. CDR3 sequence: CASSGGQINTIYF. The DNA of the CDR3 is TGTGCCAGCAGTGGGGGACAGATAAACACCATATATTTT.

The chain links TRBV4-1 to TRBJ2-6, with D maybe TRBD1 (5 bases). Per the germline V gene, CDR1 is MGHRA and CDR2 is YSYEKL. Trimming removed 1 base from V and 2 bases from J, with 6 bases in between. The CDR3 extends over 15 amino acids. Here the CDR3 DNA reads TGCGCCAGCAGCCAAGGCAGGGCTGGGGCCAACGTCCTGACTTTC. Translation gives CASSQGRAGANVLTF.

The chain links TRBV9 to TRBJ2-1; 8 bases are shared with TRBD2. The CDR3 is 16 residues long. CDR1 SGDLS and CDR2 YYNGEE come from the germline V gene. The junction had 5 bases not matched to a gene; V was cut back by 3 bases and J by 0 bases. The CDR3 sequence: CASSGAGETSYNEQFF. Here the CDR3 DNA reads TGTGCCAGCAGCGGAGCGGGGGAAACCTCCTACAATGAGCAGTTCTTC.

CDR3 sequence reads: CASRLAGGRNEQFF. DNA for the CDR3: TGTGCCAGTAGACTAGCGGGAGGGAGGAATGAGCAGTTCTTC. V gene TRBV19 combines with J gene TRBJ2-1, with 13 bases lining up with TRBD2. The CDR3 runs 14 residues. V shed 6 bases and J 7 bases; nucleotides not matched to a gene: 3. Germline V gene lookup returns CDR1 LNHDA and CDR2 SQIVND (reference sequence).

This rearrangement joins TRBV6-5 to TRBJ1-1; D might be TRBD1 (6 bases). The CDR3 totals 13 residues. CDR1 is MNHEY and CDR2 is SVGAGI in the germline V gene. With 0 bases removed from V and 11 bases from J, the gap between germline ends came to 13 bases. This chain's CDR3 is CASSYSGDGGAFF. CDR3 nucleotide sequence: TGTGCCAGCAGTTACTCAGGGGATGGGGGCGCTTTCTTT.

The sample holds one count of this clone. V is TRBV19 and J is TRBJ2-1, with D possibly matching TRBD1 (6 bases). The germline V gene has CDR1 LNHDA and CDR2 SQIVND (reference sequence). This CDR3 has 15 amino acids. V was pared by 5 bases and J by 0 bases, with 11 bases between. In DNA form, the CDR3 reads TGTGCCAGTAGTCACAGGGACATCTCCTACAATGAGCAGTTCTTC. It specifies CASSHRDISYNEQFF.

CDR3 in amino acids: CASSDRSTYEQYF. The CDR3 DNA reads as TGTGCCAGCAGTGACAGGTCGACCTACGAGCAGTACTTC. The chain carries TRBV6-1 and TRBJ2-7; D remains unclear. Deletions cut 3 bases from V and 2 bases from J, with 8 bases between. Germline-derived CDR1 and CDR2 are MNHNS and SASEGT. The CDR3 spans 13 residues.

V is TRBV27 and J is TRBJ1-2; D is undetermined. Germline CDR1 MNHEY, CDR2 SMNVEV (reference sequence). The CDR3 sequence is 14 residues long. The germline V and J ends were trimmed by 3 bases and 4 bases, with 12 bases remaining between them. CDR3 amino acids: CASSLGGMGYGYTF. CDR3 DNA sequence: TGTGCCAGCAGTTTGGGAGGGATGGGCTATGGCTACACCTTC.

This chain connects TRBV7-9 to TRBJ1-2; D gene ambiguous. The CDR3 is 12 amino acids. Between the trimmed V and J ends, which lost 2 bases and 7 bases, there was a span of 8 bases. Germline V CDR1 and CDR2: SEHNR, FQNEAQ (reference sequence). CDR3 nucleotides: TGTGCCAGCAGCTTACTCCGAGCTGGCTACACCTTC. Translated, it gives CASSLLRAGYTF.

The rearrangement links TRBV5-6 to TRBJ1-2; TRBD1 matches at 7 bases. Trimming took 4 bases from V and 5 from J; bases not matched to a gene: 8. Looked up from germline, CDR1 is SGHDT and CDR2 is YYEEEE. The CDR3 has 14 amino acids. The CDR3 bases are TGTGCCAGCAGCGACCGACAGGGAACTTATGGCTACACCTTC. It translates to CASSDRQGTYGYTF.

J is TRBJ1-1 and V is TRBV25-1; no reliable D call. The CDR3 extends over 15 amino acids. Looked up from germline, CDR1 is MGHDK and CDR2 is SYGVNS. Trimming shortened V by 8 bases and J by 3 bases, and 19 bases separated the two germline ends. CDR3 DNA sequence: TGTGCCAGCTCGACTAGGGCTCAACAATACACTGAAGCTTTCTTT. It encodes CASSTRAQQYTEAFF.

The chain combines TRBV7-2 with TRBJ2-1; 8 nucleotides align to TRBD1. Germline trimming cut 5 bases from V and 6 bases from J; bases unmatched to any gene: 6. Germline lookup yields CDR1 SGHTA and CDR2 FQGNSA. This CDR3 is built from 14 residues. CDR3 DNA sequence: TGTGCCAGCAGCCTAGACAGGGGATTCAATGAGCAGTTCTTC. It translates to CASSLDRGFNEQFF.

The rearrangement links TRBV19 to TRBJ2-3; D remains ambiguous. The germline V and J ends were trimmed by 3 bases and 2 bases, with 9 bases remaining between them. Looked up from germline, CDR1 is LNHDA and CDR2 is SQIVND (reference sequence). This CDR3 is built from 14 residues. The CDR3 DNA follows: TGTGCCAGTAGTATCGGAGCAGACACAGATACGCAGTATTTT. Its protein product is CASSIGADTDTQYF.

This clone showed up just once. This chain joins TRBV29-1 and TRBJ2-1; 7 bases agree with TRBD1. The CDR3 consists of 14 residues. CDR1 and CDR2 (germline): SQVTM, ANQGSEA. J gave up 6 bases and V 4 bases, and 9 bases lay outside the gene matches. CDR3 sequence: CSVGGTVRSNEQFF. CDR3 sequence (DNA): TGCAGCGTTGGGGGGACAGTGAGGAGCAATGAGCAGTTCTTC.

This chain joins TRBV19 and TRBJ1-4; 8 nucleotides match TRBD1. This CDR3 is 19 amino acids long. Germline V gene sequence: CDR1 LNHDA, CDR2 SQIVND (reference sequence). After removal of 9 bases from V and 1 base from J, the junction contained 19 bases not matched to a gene. CDR3 nucleotides: TGTGCCAGAAACCCCCTCACAGGGGGGTCATCGGGAACTAATGAAAAACTGTTTTTT. Its translation: CARNPLTGGSSGTNEKLFF.

This chain joins TRBV5-1 and TRBJ2-1; 16 positions agree with TRBD2. This CDR3 contains 17 residues. Trimming removed 4 bases from V and 4 bases from J; junction bases left unmatched: 5. The germline V gene encodes CDR1 SGHRS and CDR2 YFSETQ. The CDR3 coding sequence is TGCGCCAGCAGCGCTCCGGGACTAGCGGGAGGGTACAATGAGCAGTTCTTC. This encodes CASSAPGLAGGYNEQFF.

The V gene is TRBV10-3, the J gene TRBJ2-1; a weak D match, TRBD2 (7 bases). Germline V gene sequence: CDR1 ENHRY, CDR2 SYGVKD. This CDR3 has 13 residues. The ends were cut back, 10 bases at V and 7 bases at J, with 17 bases in the middle. This CDR3 is CATLGGGRNEQFF. The CDR3 DNA reads TGTGCCACACTCGGGGGCGGGAGAAATGAGCAGTTCTTC.

This chain joins TRBV6-5 and TRBJ2-3; a weak D match, TRBD2 (6 bases). This CDR3 has 16 residues. The V end was cut by 4 bases, the J end by 4 bases, with 18 bases between. CDR1 and CDR2 (germline): MNHEY, SVGAGI. CDR3 in amino acids: CASSSLGGGGADTQYF. The CDR3 bases are TGTGCCAGCAGTTCGCTTGGGGGAGGAGGGGCAGATACGCAGTATTTT.

This clone was counted a few times. The CDR3 DNA sequence: TGCGCCAGCAGCTTGGAGGGGGTGAGGCAAGAGACCCAGTACTTC. Protein: CASSLEGVRQETQYF. This chain uses TRBV5-1 with TRBJ2-5, with a weak D call TRBD1 (6 bases). Germline V gives CDR1 SGHRS, CDR2 YFSETQ. This CDR3 is 15 amino acids long. V lost 0 bases, J lost 2 bases, and 11 bases lay in between.

The chain uses TRBV18 and TRBJ1-1, with D tentatively TRBD1 (5 bases). The CDR3 extends over 15 amino acids. Germline V gene data show CDR1 as KGHSH and CDR2 as LQKENI. V was shortened by 5 bases and J by 1 base, with 14 bases between the two germline ends. In DNA form, the CDR3 reads TGTGCCAGCTCAGCGTTGGGGGGTGGGAACACTGAAGCTTTCTTT. Translated: CASSALGGGNTEAFF.

The chain links TRBV10-3 to TRBJ1-2; D is undetermined. The ends were cut back, 5 bases at V and 7 bases at J, with 20 bases in the middle. Germline loops: CDR1 ENHRY, CDR2 SYGVKD. CDR3 length: 15 amino acids. The DNA of the CDR3 is TGTGCCATCAGTACGGGGTTGGGCCCTGAAGGTGGCTACACCTTC. Amino acid sequence: CAISTGLGPEGGYTF.

The V call is TRBV5-4, the J call TRBJ1-2, with D possibly TRBD1 on 5 matching bases. The length of the CDR3 is 12 residues. With 3 bases removed from V and 8 bases from J, the gap between germline ends came to 11 bases. The V gene's germline CDR1 is SGHNT and CDR2 YYREEE (reference sequence). In DNA, the CDR3 is TGTGCCAGCAGCTCGGCCGCAGGGGGCTACACCTTC. It specifies CASSSAAGGYTF.

The V call is TRBV28, the J call TRBJ1-1; 7 bases are shared with TRBD1. With V trimmed by 7 bases and J by 4 bases, 9 bases remained unmatched. Looked up from germline, CDR1 is MDHEN and CDR2 is SYDVKM. This CDR3 is 14 amino acids long. For the CDR3, the DNA is TGTGCCAGCAACACACGACAGGGTCCCACTGAAGCTTTCTTT. Its translation is CASNTRQGPTEAFF.

The chain recombines TRBV30 with TRBJ1-1; a possible D gene is TRBD1 (5 bases). Germline CDR1 is GTSNPN and CDR2 is SVGIG (reference sequence). V shed 5 bases and J shed 5 bases, with 12 bases lying between them. This CDR3 region has 12 residues. CDR3 residues: CAWGAGRTEAFF. The DNA for the CDR3 is TGTGCCTGGGGGGCCGGGAGGACTGAAGCTTTCTTT.

The V and J genes are TRBV25-1 and TRBJ2-1; D gene uncertain. The length of the CDR3 is 13 residues. With 2 bases removed from V and 1 base from J, the gap between germline ends came to 3 bases. Germline assignment: CDR1 MGHDK and CDR2 SYGVNS. The CDR3 region has the DNA TGTGCCAGCAGTGAACAATCCTACAATGAGCAGTTCTTC. Amino acid sequence: CASSEQSYNEQFF. Based on the CDR3 plus reference TRBV25-1 and TRBJ2-1, the full variable domain is EADIYQTPRYLVIGTGKKITLECSQTMGHDKMYWYQQDPGMELHLIHYSYGVNSTEKGDLSSESTVSRIRTEHFPLTLESARPSHTSQYLCASSEQSYNEQFFGPGTRLTVL.

The rearrangement links TRBV15 to TRBJ2-4; TRBD1 matches at 11 bases. The CDR3 contains 18 residues. Trimming removed 0 bases from V and 2 bases from J; junction bases left unmatched: 6. The germline V gene has CDR1 LNHNV and CDR2 YYDKDF (reference sequence). The CDR3 DNA follows: TGTGCCACCAGCAGAGATCGCGGACAGGGGGCGTCCAAAAACATTCAGTACTTC. Protein product: CATSRDRGQGASKNIQYF.

The V and J genes are TRBV6-6 and TRBJ2-7; 10 nucleotides align to TRBD2. The CDR3 sequence is 15 residues long. Germline CDR1 MNHNY, CDR2 SVGAGI (reference sequence). The J segment lost 4 bases and the V segment lost 0 bases, leaving 3 bases of the junction unmatched. This chain's CDR3 is CASSYSGSGGYEQYF. The CDR3 DNA sequence: TGTGCCAGCAGTTACTCTGGTAGCGGGGGGTACGAGCAGTACTTC.

The chain employs TRBV10-3 and TRBJ2-3; 10 bases agree with TRBD2. V shed 6 bases, J shed 1 base, and the junction held 16 bases outside the gene matches. The CDR3 is made up of 19 amino acids. The germline V gene encodes CDR1 ENHRY and CDR2 SYGVKD. CDR3 protein: CAIRDLVGASGGGTDTQYF. CDR3 coding DNA: TGTGCCATCAGGGATCTGGTCGGGGCTAGCGGGGGCGGCACAGATACGCAGTATTTT.

The chain combines TRBV7-9 with TRBJ2-2; 7 bases are shared with TRBD1. The CDR3 runs to 17 residues. CDR1 is SEHNR and CDR2 is FQNEAQ in the germline V gene (reference sequence). V gave up 5 bases and J gave up 2 bases; unmatched junction bases: 11. The CDR3 protein is CASSPRVRGRNTGELFF. CDR3 DNA sequence: TGTGCCAGCAGCCCCCGAGTTAGGGGGCGAAACACCGGGGAGCTGTTTTTT.